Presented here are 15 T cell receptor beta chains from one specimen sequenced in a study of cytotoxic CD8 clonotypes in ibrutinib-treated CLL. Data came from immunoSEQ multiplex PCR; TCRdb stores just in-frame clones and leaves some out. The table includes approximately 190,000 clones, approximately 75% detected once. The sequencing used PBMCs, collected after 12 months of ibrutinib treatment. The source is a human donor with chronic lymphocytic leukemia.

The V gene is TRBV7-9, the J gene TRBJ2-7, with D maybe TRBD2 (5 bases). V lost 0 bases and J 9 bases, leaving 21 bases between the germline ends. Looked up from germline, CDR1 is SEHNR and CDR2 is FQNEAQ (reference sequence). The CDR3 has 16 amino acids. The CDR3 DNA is TGTGCCAGCAGCTTAGCGTTTGCAGCGGACCTTGGAGGGCAGTACTTC. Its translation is CASSLAFAADLGGQYF.

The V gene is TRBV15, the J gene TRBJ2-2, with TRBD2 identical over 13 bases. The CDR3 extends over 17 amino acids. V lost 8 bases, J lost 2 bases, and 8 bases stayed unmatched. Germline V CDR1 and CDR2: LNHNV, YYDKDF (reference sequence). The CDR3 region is CATGLAGVMKNTGELFF. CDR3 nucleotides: TGTGCCACCGGACTAGCGGGAGTTATGAAAAACACCGGGGAGCTGTTTTTT.

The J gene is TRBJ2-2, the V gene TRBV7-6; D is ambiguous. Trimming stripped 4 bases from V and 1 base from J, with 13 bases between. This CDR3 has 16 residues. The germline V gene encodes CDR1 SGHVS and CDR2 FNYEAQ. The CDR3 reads CASSSIATVNTGELFF. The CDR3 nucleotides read TGTGCCAGCAGCTCTATTGCTACAGTGAACACCGGGGAGCTGTTTTTT. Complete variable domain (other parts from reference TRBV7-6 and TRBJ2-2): GAGVSQSPRYKVTKRGQDVALRCDPISGHVSLYWYRQALGQGPEFLTYFNYEAQQDKSGLPNDRFSAERPEGSISTLTIQRTEQRDSAMYRCASSSIATVNTGELFFGEGSRLTVL.

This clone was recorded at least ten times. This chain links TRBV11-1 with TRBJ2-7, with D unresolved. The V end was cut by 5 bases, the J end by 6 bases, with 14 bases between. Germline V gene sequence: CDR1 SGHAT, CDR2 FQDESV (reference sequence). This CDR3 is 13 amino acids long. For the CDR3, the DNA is TGTGCCAGCAGCGCTCTCCTGGTCCGCGAGCAGTACTTC. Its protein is CASSALLVREQYF.

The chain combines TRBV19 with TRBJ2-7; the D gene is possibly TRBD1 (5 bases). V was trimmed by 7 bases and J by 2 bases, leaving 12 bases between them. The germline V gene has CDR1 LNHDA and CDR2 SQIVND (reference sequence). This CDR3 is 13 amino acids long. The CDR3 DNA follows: TGTGCCAGTAAGGGGCTTGACGCCTACGAGCAGTACTTC. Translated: CASKGLDAYEQYF.

The CDR3 region is CSARGLTEAFF. The CDR3 bases are TGCAGCGCCCGGGGGCTCACTGAAGCTTTCTTT. This sequence joins TRBV29-1 and TRBJ1-1, with D perhaps TRBD1 (6 bases). V was clipped by 7 bases and J by 4 bases, with 10 bases between them. CDR1 is SQVTM and CDR2 is ANQGSEA in the germline V gene. The length of the CDR3 is 11 residues.

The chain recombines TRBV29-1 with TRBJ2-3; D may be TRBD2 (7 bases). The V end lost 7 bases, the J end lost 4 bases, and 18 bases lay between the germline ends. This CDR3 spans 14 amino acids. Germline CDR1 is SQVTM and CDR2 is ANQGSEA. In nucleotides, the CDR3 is TGCAGCGCCCAAAGGGGGGCGGGGGCAGATACGCAGTATTTT. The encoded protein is CSAQRGAGADTQYF.

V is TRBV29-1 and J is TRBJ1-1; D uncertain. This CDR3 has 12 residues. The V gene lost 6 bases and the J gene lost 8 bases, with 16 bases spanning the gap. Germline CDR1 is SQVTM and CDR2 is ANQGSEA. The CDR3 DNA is TGCAGCGTAACGCGGACCGGTACAGAAGCTTTCTTT. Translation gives CSVTRTGTEAFF. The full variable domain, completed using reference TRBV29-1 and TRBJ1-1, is SAVISQKPSRDICQRGTSLTIQCQVDSQVTMMFWYRQQPGQSLTLIATANQGSEATYESGFVIDKFPISRPNLTFSTLTVSNMSPEDSSIYLCSVTRTGTEAFFGQGTRLTVV.

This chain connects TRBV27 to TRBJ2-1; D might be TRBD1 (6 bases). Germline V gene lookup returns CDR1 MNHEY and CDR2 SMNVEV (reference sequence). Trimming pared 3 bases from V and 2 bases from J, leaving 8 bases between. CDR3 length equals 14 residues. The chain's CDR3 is CASSFRDTYNEQFF. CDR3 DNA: TGTGCCAGCAGTTTCCGGGACACCTACAATGAGCAGTTCTTC.

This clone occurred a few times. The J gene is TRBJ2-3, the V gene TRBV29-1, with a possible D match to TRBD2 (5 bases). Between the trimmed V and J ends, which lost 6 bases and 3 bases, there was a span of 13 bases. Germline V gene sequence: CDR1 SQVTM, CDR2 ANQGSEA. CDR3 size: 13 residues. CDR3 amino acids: CSVGLAQTDTQYF. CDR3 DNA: TGCAGCGTAGGGCTAGCCCAAACAGATACGCAGTATTTT.

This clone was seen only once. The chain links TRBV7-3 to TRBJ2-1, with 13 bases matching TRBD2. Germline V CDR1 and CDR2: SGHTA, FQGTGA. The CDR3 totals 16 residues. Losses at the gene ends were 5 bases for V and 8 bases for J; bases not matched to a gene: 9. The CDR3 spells CASSQTSGGIRYEQFF. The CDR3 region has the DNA TGTGCCAGCAGCCAGACTAGCGGGGGGATTAGGTATGAGCAGTTCTTC.

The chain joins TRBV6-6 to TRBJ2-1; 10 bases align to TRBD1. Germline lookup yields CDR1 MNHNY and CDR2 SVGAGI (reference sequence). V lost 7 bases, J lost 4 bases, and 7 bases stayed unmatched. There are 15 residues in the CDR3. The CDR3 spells CASNPDRGQYNEQFF. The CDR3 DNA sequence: TGTGCCAGCAACCCTGACAGGGGGCAATACAATGAGCAGTTCTTC.

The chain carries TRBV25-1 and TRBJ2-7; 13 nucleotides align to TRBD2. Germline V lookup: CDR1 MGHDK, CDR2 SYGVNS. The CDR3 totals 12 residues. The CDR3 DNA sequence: TGTGGTGGGACTAGCGGGACTGGAGAGCAGTACTTC. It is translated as CGGTSGTGEQYF.

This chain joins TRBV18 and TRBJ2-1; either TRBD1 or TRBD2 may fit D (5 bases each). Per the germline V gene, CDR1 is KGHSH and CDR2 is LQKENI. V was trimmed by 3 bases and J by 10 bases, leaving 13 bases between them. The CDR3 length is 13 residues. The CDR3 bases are TGTGCCAGCTCACCCTCCAGGGAGCAGGAGCAGTTCTTC. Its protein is CASSPSREQEQFF.

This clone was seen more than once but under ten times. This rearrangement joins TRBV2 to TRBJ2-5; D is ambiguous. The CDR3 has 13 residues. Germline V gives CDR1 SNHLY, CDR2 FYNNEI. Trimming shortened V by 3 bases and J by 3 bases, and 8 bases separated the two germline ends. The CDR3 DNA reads TGTGCCAGCAGTGAGCTCGGCGAAGAGACCCAGTACTTC. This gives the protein CASSELGEETQYF.